What follows is one T cell receptor (beta chain) and its context. This record belongs to a study of blood T cell repertoires in COVID-19. Across the study: The United States, Italy and Spain were the sources of the acute and convalescent COVID-19 samples.

Authors' methods: Reference gene primer amplification gave estimated nucleated cell counts. Clones were read by immunoSEQ multiplex PCR, and TCRdb kept only the in-frame ones, dropping some. V and J calls plus clone size are reproduced from that table; the DNA served to infer D and trimming. This sample has about 150,000 clones, with approximately 92% found just once. This sequence was found in a woman aged 40 to 49 with acute or convalescent COVID-19. Sequenced sample: peripheral blood.

The CDR3 DNA is TGTGCCAGCAAGTCACAGGGGGACACCGGGGAGCTGTTTTTT. This encodes CASKSQGDTGELFF. The rearrangement uses TRBV27 and TRBJ2-2; 8 nucleotides agree with TRBD1. The germline V gene has CDR1 MNHEY and CDR2 SMNVEV (reference sequence). V shed 7 bases, J shed 3 bases, and the junction held 4 bases outside the gene matches. The CDR3 extends over 14 amino acids.